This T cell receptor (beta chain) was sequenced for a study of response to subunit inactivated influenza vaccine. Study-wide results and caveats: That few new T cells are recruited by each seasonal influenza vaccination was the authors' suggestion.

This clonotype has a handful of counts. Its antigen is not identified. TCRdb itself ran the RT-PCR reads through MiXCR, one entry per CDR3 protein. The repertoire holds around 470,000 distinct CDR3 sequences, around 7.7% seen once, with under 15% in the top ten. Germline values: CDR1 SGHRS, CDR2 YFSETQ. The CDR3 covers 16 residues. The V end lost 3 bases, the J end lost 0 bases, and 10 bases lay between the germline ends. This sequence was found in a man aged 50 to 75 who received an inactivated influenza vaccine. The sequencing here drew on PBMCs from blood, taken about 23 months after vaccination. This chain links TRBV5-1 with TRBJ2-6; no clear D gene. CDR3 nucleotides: TGCGCCAGCAGCTCTAGGGTGAGCTCTGGGGCCAACGTCCTGACTTTC. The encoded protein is CASSSRVSSGANVLTF.